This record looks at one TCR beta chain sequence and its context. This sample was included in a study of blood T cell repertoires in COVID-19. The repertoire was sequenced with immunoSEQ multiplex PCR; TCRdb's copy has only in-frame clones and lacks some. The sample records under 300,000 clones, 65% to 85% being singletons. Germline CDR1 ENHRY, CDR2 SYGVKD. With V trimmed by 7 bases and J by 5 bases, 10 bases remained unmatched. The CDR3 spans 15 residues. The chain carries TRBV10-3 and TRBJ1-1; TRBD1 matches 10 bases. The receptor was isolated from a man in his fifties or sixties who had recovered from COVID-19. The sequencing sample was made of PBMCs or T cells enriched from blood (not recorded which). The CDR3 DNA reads TGTGCCATCACTCCTACGGGACAGGGGAGTACTGAAGCTTTCTTT. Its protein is CAITPTGQGSTEAFF.